The 17 T cell receptor beta chains given below trace back to one sample, sequenced in a study of T cells and copy number aberrations in small-cell lung cancer (dated by TCRdb to the early 2020s). The library relied on the immunoSEQ multiplex PCR assay. The source is immuneACCESS, and TCRdb retained only in-frame sequences with V and J called. Part of the clones is not carried over; for the studies checked, unresolved V genes explain less than half of this, and the remainder is unexplained. The sample includes approximately 2,500 clones, with 70% to 85% observed a single time. The biggest ten clones account for about a tenth of the sample. The sequenced material came from normal tissue next to the tumor. The origin of the receptors is a man aged 60 to 75 with small cell lung cancer.

V gene TRBV4-1 combines with J gene TRBJ1-2, with TRBD1 matching 9 bases. Germline values: CDR1 MGHRA, CDR2 YSYEKL. The CDR3 length is 15 residues. The junction had 5 bases not matched to a gene; V was cut back by 3 bases and J by 3 bases. The CDR3 loop is CASSHPDRGDYGYTF. DNA of the CDR3: TGCGCCAGCAGCCATCCGGACAGGGGAGACTATGGCTACACCTTC.

The chain uses TRBV20-1 and TRBJ2-7; TRBD1 aligns across 8 bases. Germline CDR1 reads DFQATT; CDR2 reads SNEGSKA (reference sequence). This CDR3 has 11 residues. Trimming took 6 bases from V and 2 from J; bases not matched to a gene: 0. CDR3: CSADRAYEQYF. In DNA, the CDR3 is TGCAGTGCGGACAGGGCCTACGAGCAGTACTTC.

The count of this clone is one. The chain couples TRBV11-3 to TRBJ1-1, with D possibly matching TRBD1 (5 bases). Trimming removed 4 bases from V and 3 bases from J, with 9 bases in between. CDR1 and CDR2 (germline): SGHNT, YENEEA. The CDR3 is 13 residues long. This CDR3 is CASSWDSYTEAFF. The CDR3 nucleotides read TGTGCCAGCAGCTGGGACTCCTACACTGAAGCTTTCTTT. The whole variable domain, remainder taken from reference TRBV11-3 and TRBJ1-1, is EAGVVQSPRYKIIEKKQPVAFWCNPISGHNTLYWYLQNLGQGPELLIRYENEEAVDDSQLPKDRFSAERLKGVDSTLKIQPAELGDSAVYLCASSWDSYTEAFFGQGTRLTVV.

This chain links TRBV5-1 with TRBJ2-5, with a tentative D call TRBD1 (6 bases). In germline, CDR1 is SGHRS, CDR2 YFSETQ. V was trimmed by 4 bases and J by 1 base, leaving 11 bases between them. The CDR3 is 14 residues long. The CDR3 spells CASSPGTLQETQYF. The CDR3 bases are TGCGCCAGCAGCCCCGGGACACTCCAAGAGACCCAGTACTTC.

This chain's CDR3 is CASSLEGPTEAFF. The CDR3 DNA sequence: TGTGCCAGCAGCTTAGAGGGGCCCACTGAAGCTTTCTTT. The rearrangement uses TRBV7-9 and TRBJ1-1, with D possibly TRBD1 on 5 matching bases. Germline V CDR1 and CDR2: SEHNR, FQNEAQ (reference sequence). Trimming shortened V by 1 base and J by 4 bases, and 7 bases separated the two germline ends. The CDR3 length is 13 residues.

V gene TRBV5-1 combines with J gene TRBJ2-7, with D possibly being TRBD2 (5 bases). The CDR3 consists of 14 residues. Trimming pared 0 bases from V and 2 bases from J, leaving 9 bases between. Per germline, CDR1 SGHRS and CDR2 YFSETQ. CDR3 loop: CASSLAVGAYEQYF. CDR3 nucleotides: TGCGCCAGCAGCTTGGCAGTCGGGGCCTACGAGCAGTACTTC.

V usage is TRBV6-5 and J usage is TRBJ2-6, with unresolved D. Germline V CDR1 and CDR2: MNHEY, SVGAGI. The germline V and J ends were trimmed by 4 bases and 4 bases, with 2 bases remaining between them. The CDR3 is made up of 12 amino acids. CDR3 residues: CASSSGANVLTF. CDR3 sequence (DNA): TGTGCCAGCAGTTCCGGGGCCAACGTCCTGACTTTC.

This clone appeared a few times. J is TRBJ1-5 and V is TRBV29-1, with D tentatively TRBD1 (5 bases). Trimming left V 6 bases short and J 5 bases short, with 17 bases between. Germline V gene data show CDR1 as SQVTM and CDR2 as ANQGSEA. This CDR3 has 14 residues. CDR3 loop: CSVGGVGRDQPQHF. CDR3 sequence (DNA): TGCAGCGTGGGTGGGGTAGGCAGGGATCAGCCCCAGCATTTT.

The V call is TRBV5-1, the J call TRBJ2-7, with 9 positions matching TRBD1. J lost 6 bases, V lost 4 bases, and 5 bases had no gene match. Germline V gene lookup returns CDR1 SGHRS and CDR2 YFSETQ. This CDR3 region has 13 residues. The CDR3 spells CASSGTGKSEQYF. The CDR3 DNA is TGCGCCAGCAGCGGGACAGGGAAAAGCGAGCAGTACTTC.

Notes on this clone: Mismatch with germline at one junction end may stem from a read error. The gene calls are TRBV7-7 and TRBJ2-1, with a possible D match to TRBD1 (5 bases). The CDR3 length is 13 residues. The germline V gene encodes CDR1 SSHAT and CDR2 FNYEAQ (reference sequence). CDR3 protein: CASSLGHNNEQFF. CDR3 DNA sequence: TGTGCTAGCAGCTTAGGACATAACAATGAGCAGTTCTTC.

Concerning this clone itself: At the DNA level, this CDR3 is encoded by other sequences in the same sample as well. This chain joins TRBV27 and TRBJ1-1; the D is unclear. CDR1 MNHEY and CDR2 SMNVEV come from the germline V gene (reference sequence). The CDR3 is made up of 14 amino acids. The ends were cut back, 2 bases at V and 0 bases at J, with 7 bases in the middle. CDR3 region: CASSLGQMNTEAFF. CDR3 sequence (DNA): TGTGCCAGCAGTTTAGGGCAGATGAACACTGAAGCTTTCTTT.

This clone was observed a few times. The V call is TRBV2, the J call TRBJ1-2, with D uncertain. CDR1 and CDR2 (germline): SNHLY, FYNNEI. The CDR3 length is 14 residues. Trimming removed 6 bases at V and 2 bases at J, with 13 bases between. CDR3: CASSRILDNYGYTF. The CDR3 region has the DNA TGTGCCAGCAGCCGAATCTTGGACAACTATGGCTACACCTTC.

The gene calls are TRBV11-2 and TRBJ2-1, with 15 nucleotides matching TRBD2. The V gene end was trimmed by 6 bases and the J gene end by 8 bases; junction bases not matched to a gene: 8. This CDR3 comprises 16 residues. Germline CDR1 SGHAT, CDR2 FQNNGV. CDR3 sequence (DNA): TGTGCCAGCAGGTCCGGGACTAGCGGGGGGAACGATGAGCAGTTCTTC. Translating it yields CASRSGTSGGNDEQFF.

The J gene is TRBJ2-3, the V gene TRBV5-6; D is perhaps TRBD2 (5 bases). The germline V and J ends were trimmed by 6 bases and 0 bases, with 17 bases remaining between them. Germline loops: CDR1 SGHDT, CDR2 YYEEEE. The CDR3 runs to 16 residues. The CDR3 DNA reads as TGTGCCAGCAACCGAGGACTTTCGGAGAGCACAGATACGCAGTATTTT. Its protein product is CASNRGLSESTDTQYF.

This clone was seen more than once but under ten times. The chain links TRBV19 to TRBJ2-1, with a weak D call TRBD2 (5 bases). V lost 7 bases, J lost 0 bases, and 13 bases lay in between. This CDR3 has 15 residues. Germline values: CDR1 LNHDA, CDR2 SQIVND (reference sequence). CDR3: CASTLQGSSYNEQFF. The CDR3 coding sequence is TGTGCCAGTACCCTTCAAGGGAGCTCCTACAATGAGCAGTTCTTC.

The gene calls are TRBV7-2 and TRBJ2-1; weak D call: TRBD2 (6 bases). Germline CDR1 and CDR2: SGHTA and FQGNSA. The CDR3 is 14 amino acids. The germline V and J ends were trimmed by 2 bases and 7 bases, with 12 bases remaining between them. CDR3 DNA: TGTGCCAGCAGCTTATCTGGCGGGGTAAATGAGCAGTTCTTC. Protein product: CASSLSGGVNEQFF. Supplemented by reference TRBV7-2 and TRBJ2-1, the full variable domain reads GAGVSQSPSNKVTEKGKDVELRCDPISGHTALYWYRQSLGQGLEFLIYFQGNSAPDKSGLPSDRFSAERTGGSVSTLTIQRTQQEDSAVYLCASSLSGGVNEQFFGPGTRLTVL.

The chain recombines TRBV5-1 with TRBJ1-1; D ambiguous. V lost 2 bases and J 7 bases, leaving 9 bases between the germline ends. Germline V gene data show CDR1 as SGHRS and CDR2 as YFSETQ. The CDR3 length is 12 residues. The CDR3, as DNA: TGCGCCAGCAGCTTCCGGACGGATGAAGCTTTCTTT. This gives the protein CASSFRTDEAFF.